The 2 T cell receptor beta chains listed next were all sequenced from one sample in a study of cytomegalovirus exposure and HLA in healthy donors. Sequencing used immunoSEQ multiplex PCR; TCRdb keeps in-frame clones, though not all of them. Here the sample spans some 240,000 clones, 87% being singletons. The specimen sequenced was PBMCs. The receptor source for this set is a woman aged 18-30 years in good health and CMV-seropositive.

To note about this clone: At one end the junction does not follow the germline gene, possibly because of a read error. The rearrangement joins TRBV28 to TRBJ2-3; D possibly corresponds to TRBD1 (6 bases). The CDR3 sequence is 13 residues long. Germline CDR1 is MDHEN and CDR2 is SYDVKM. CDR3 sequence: CAISGQNTDTQYF. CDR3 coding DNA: TGTGCCATCAGTGGACAGAACACAGATACGCAGTATTTT.

The CDR3 DNA is TGTGCCAGCAGCTTAGCTTACAAGCGGGAGATGGGCGAGCAGTTCTTC. It translates to CASSLAYKREMGEQFF. This chain uses TRBV7-2 with TRBJ2-1; 8 positions match TRBD2. Germline CDR1 reads SGHTA; CDR2 reads FQGNSA. The junction had 11 bases not matched to a gene; V was cut back by 0 bases and J by 10 bases. This CDR3 contains 16 residues.